This TCR beta chain was documented in a study of Ad26.COV2.S vaccination and SARS-CoV-2 variants. Regarding the study as a whole: Total responses of T cells may have been underestimated by the analyses of TCR breadth and depth.

Here immunoSEQ multiplex PCR was the method, and the copy in TCRdb shows in-frame clones only, minus some. Of about 350,000 clones in the sample, around 90% were seen once. Germline assignment: CDR1 SGHRS and CDR2 YFSETQ. V dropped 5 bases and J dropped 5 bases, with 13 bases sitting between them. This CDR3 contains 13 residues. As to this clone: Its antigen is not known.

The chain has TRBV5-1 and TRBJ1-1, with D unclear. The TCR comes from a human donor who had recovered from COVID-19. Sequencing used peripheral blood, obtained after recovery from COVID-19. CDR3 loop: CASRRAGDTEAFF. For the CDR3, the DNA is TGCGCCAGCAGGAGGGCTGGAGATACTGAAGCTTTCTTT.